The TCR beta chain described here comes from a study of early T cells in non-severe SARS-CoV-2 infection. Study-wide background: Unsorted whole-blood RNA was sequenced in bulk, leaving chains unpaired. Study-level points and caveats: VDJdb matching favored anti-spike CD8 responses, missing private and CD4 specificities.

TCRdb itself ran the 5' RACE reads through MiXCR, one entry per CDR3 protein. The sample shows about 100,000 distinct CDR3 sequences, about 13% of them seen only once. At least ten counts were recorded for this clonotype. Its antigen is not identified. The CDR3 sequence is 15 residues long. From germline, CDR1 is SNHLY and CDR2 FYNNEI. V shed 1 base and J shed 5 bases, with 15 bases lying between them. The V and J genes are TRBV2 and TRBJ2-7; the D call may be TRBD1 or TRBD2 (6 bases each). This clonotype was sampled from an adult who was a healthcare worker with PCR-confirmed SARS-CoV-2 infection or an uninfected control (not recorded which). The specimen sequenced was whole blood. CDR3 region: CASSEGGASPHEQYF. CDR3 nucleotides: TGTGCCAGCAGTGAAGGGGGGGCGTCTCCCCACGAGCAGTACTTC.